The source of this TCR beta chain is a study of neoadjuvant anti-PD-1 for oral cavity cancer. Study in general: Non-progressing patients received a fourth nivolumab dose near day 43, then surgery on days 50-56. General observations from the study: Larger post-treatment preexisting tumor clones tracked with greater tumor shrinkage. Each response group had just a few patients in TCR analyses. Higher pretreatment Treg/Th17 ratios tracked higher pretreatment blood clonality.

Germline-derived CDR1 and CDR2 are SGHRS and YFSETQ. V lost 0 bases, J lost 4 bases, and 8 bases lay in between. This CDR3 region has 14 residues. Time point specified: after neoadjuvant nivolumab, at surgical resection. As to this clone: No antigen is known for it.

TCRdb's table, derived via immunoSEQ multiplex PCR, lists solely in-frame clones and lacks some. Among tens of thousands of clones listed, about 26% were seen once. This chain connects TRBV5-1 to TRBJ1-3; D gene ambiguous. This specimen was tumor tissue, taken after nivolumab (anti-PD-1) treatment. This sequence originates from a person between 40 and 79 years old with oral cavity squamous cell carcinoma. In nucleotides, the CDR3 is TGCGCCAGCAGCTTGGACCCCGGCGGAAACACCATATATTTT. Translation: CASSLDPGGNTIYF.